Shown below are 28 T cell receptor beta chains from a single sample sequenced in a study of blood T cell repertoires in COVID-19. Method: immunoSEQ multiplex PCR; TCRdb's copy keeps in-frame clones and lacks some. The sample lists 150,000 to 200,000 clones; about 81% were seen once. Source material: peripheral blood. The receptor set was obtained from a man between 60 and 70 years old with active or convalescent COVID-19.

V gene TRBV2 combines with J gene TRBJ1-2; D gene uncertain. In germline, CDR1 is SNHLY, CDR2 FYNNEI. The CDR3 loop spans 11 amino acids. Deletions cut 10 bases from V and 3 bases from J, with 9 bases between. This CDR3 is CATQADYGYTF. In DNA, the CDR3 is TGTGCCACTCAGGCCGACTATGGCTACACCTTC. The whole variable domain, remainder taken from reference TRBV2 and TRBJ1-2, is EPEVTQTPSHQVTQMGQEVILRCVPISNHLYFYWYRQILGQKVEFLVSFYNNEISEKSEIFDDQFSVERPDGSNFTLKIRSTKLEDSAMYFCATQADYGYTFGSGTRLTVV.

The chain has TRBV27 and TRBJ1-6; D perhaps matches TRBD1 (5 bases). The CDR3 is 14 amino acids. Per germline, CDR1 MNHEY and CDR2 SMNVEV (reference sequence). The ends were cut back, 7 bases at V and 5 bases at J, with 12 bases in the middle. Here the CDR3 DNA reads TGTGCCAGCAAAGGGGCAGAGAATAATTCACCCCTCCACTTT. Amino acids: CASKGAENNSPLHF.

In this sample, this clone turned up many times. The J gene is TRBJ2-2, the V gene TRBV11-2, with 9 bases aligning to TRBD2. The ends lost 1 base at V and 6 bases at J; junction bases unmatched: 9. Germline CDR1 SGHAT, CDR2 FQNNGV. This CDR3 comprises 17 residues. The CDR3 DNA follows: TGTGCCAGCAGCTTAGGCCTGCGGGGGGGTTCCGCCGGGGAGCTGTTTTTT. Its protein product is CASSLGLRGGSAGELFF.

V and J are TRBV6-5 and TRBJ1-5; possible D gene TRBD1, 6 bases. The CDR3 has 15 residues. The V gene lost 6 bases and the J gene lost 4 bases, with 16 bases spanning the gap. Per germline, CDR1 MNHEY and CDR2 SVGAGI. The CDR3: CASSPGVGENQPQHF. The CDR3 coding sequence is TGTGCCAGCAGCCCAGGGGTAGGGGAGAATCAGCCCCAGCATTTT.

The chain couples TRBV7-2 to TRBJ1-1; 7 bases match TRBD1. The CDR3 length is 14 residues. From germline, CDR1 is SGHTA and CDR2 FQGNSA. The J segment lost 1 base and the V segment lost 5 bases, leaving 4 bases of the junction unmatched. CDR3 DNA: TGTGCCAGCAGCCAAGGGACAGCGAACACTGAAGCTTTCTTT. Translated: CASSQGTANTEAFF. Variable domain in full (rest from reference TRBV7-2 and TRBJ1-1): GAGVSQSPSNKVTEKGKDVELRCDPISGHTALYWYRQSLGQGLEFLIYFQGNSAPDKSGLPSDRFSAERTGGSVSTLTIQRTQQEDSAVYLCASSQGTANTEAFFGQGTRLTVV.

A single count supports this clone. The rearrangement joins TRBV13 to TRBJ2-1; TRBD2 matches at 8 bases. V gave up 5 bases and J gave up 7 bases; unmatched junction bases: 4. The CDR3 runs to 13 residues. Per the germline V gene, CDR1 is PRHDT and CDR2 is FYEKMQ (reference sequence). CDR3 sequence (DNA): TGTGCCAGCAGCGACGGGGGGGCGAATGAGCAGTTCTTC. It encodes CASSDGGANEQFF.

The chain is built from TRBV5-1 and TRBJ1-2; unclear D gene. Per germline, CDR1 SGHRS and CDR2 YFSETQ. V lost 2 bases, J lost 2 bases, and 13 bases lay in between. The CDR3 has 15 residues. The CDR3 coding sequence is TGCGCCAGCAGCTTAGGCTCCGGAGGGAACTATGGCTACACCTTC. It encodes CASSLGSGGNYGYTF.

V is TRBV5-6 and J is TRBJ1-6, with 8 bases aligning to TRBD1. CDR1 and CDR2 from the germline V gene are SGHDT and YYEEEE. The CDR3 extends over 15 amino acids. Trimming removed 3 bases from V and 6 bases from J; junction bases left unmatched: 5. CDR3 nucleotides: TGTGCCAGCAGCTCGCAGGGGGCGGTTAATTCACCCCTCCACTTT. It specifies CASSSQGAVNSPLHF.

With respect to this clone: The same CDR3 arises from other DNA sequences in this sample as well. The CDR3 loop is CASSVSGGGYGYTF. The CDR3, as DNA: TGTGCCAGCAGCGTATCGGGGGGCGGCTATGGCTACACCTTC. The chain employs TRBV9 and TRBJ1-2; D may be TRBD1 (6 bases). This CDR3 is built from 14 residues. Trimming cost V 1 base and J 4 bases, with 11 bases left between them. Per the germline V gene, CDR1 is SGDLS and CDR2 is YYNGEE.

This clone was seen only a few times. The J gene is TRBJ1-1, the V gene TRBV5-4, with TRBD1 matching 9 bases. Germline V gene data show CDR1 as SGHNT and CDR2 as YYREEE (reference sequence). This CDR3 has 16 residues. The junction had 8 bases not matched to a gene; V was cut back by 0 bases and J by 5 bases. In DNA form, the CDR3 reads TGTGCCAGCAGCTTGGCGACAGGGGGGGGATTGACTGAAGCTTTCTTT. It codes for CASSLATGGGLTEAFF.

The chain has TRBV15 and TRBJ2-1; tentatively, D is TRBD2 (5 bases). Germline V gives CDR1 LNHNV, CDR2 YYDKDF (reference sequence). The CDR3 is 15 amino acids. Trimming took off 1 base at V and 0 bases at J, with 7 bases between the two ends. This CDR3 reads CATSRAGISYNEQFF. In nucleotides, the CDR3 is TGTGCCACCAGCAGAGCGGGGATCTCCTACAATGAGCAGTTCTTC.

V is TRBV11-2 and J is TRBJ1-1; no clear D. V lost 3 bases, J lost 4 bases, and 6 bases lay in between. The CDR3 is made up of 12 amino acids. The germline V gene encodes CDR1 SGHAT and CDR2 FQNNGV. The CDR3 region has the DNA TGTGCCAGCAGCTTTCCCCTCACTGAAGCTTTCTTT. This gives the protein CASSFPLTEAFF.

This clone was picked up a small number of times. The V and J genes are TRBV3-1 (or the pseudogene TRBV3-2) and TRBJ2-3, with a possible D match to TRBD1 (6 bases). The CDR3 is made up of 17 amino acids. The germline V gene has CDR1 LGHDT and CDR2 YNNKEL (reference sequence). Trimming removed 4 bases at V and 0 bases at J, with 17 bases between. The CDR3 sequence is CASSPSPGQYSTDTQYF. DNA of the CDR3: TGTGCCAGCAGCCCAAGTCCAGGACAGTATAGCACAGATACGCAGTATTTT.

With respect to this clone: The identical CDR3 is also encoded by other nucleotide sequences in the sample. The chain links TRBV3-1 (or the pseudogene TRBV3-2) to TRBJ2-7, with D unresolved. Germline CDR1 is LGHDT and CDR2 is YNNKEL (reference sequence). V was cut by 0 bases and J by 0 bases, with 6 bases left in between. The CDR3 contains 14 residues. CDR3 loop: CASSQDTSSYEQYF. In DNA form, the CDR3 reads TGTGCCAGCAGCCAAGACACGAGCTCCTACGAGCAGTACTTC.

The chain couples TRBV5-1 to TRBJ2-7; no reliable D call. V lost 1 base and J 1 base, leaving 9 bases between the germline ends. Per the germline V gene, CDR1 is SGHRS and CDR2 is YFSETQ. The CDR3 consists of 14 residues. CDR3 sequence: CASSLSTVSYEQYF. The CDR3 region has the DNA TGCGCCAGCAGCTTGAGCACCGTTTCCTACGAGCAGTACTTC.

This chain uses TRBV6-1 with TRBJ2-3, with 10 nucleotides matching TRBD2. With 3 bases clipped from V and 0 bases from J, the junction kept 6 bases outside the gene matches. Per the germline V gene, CDR1 is MNHNS and CDR2 is SASEGT. The CDR3 sequence is 17 residues long. This chain's CDR3 is CASSEEAGGFSTDTQYF. In nucleotides, the CDR3 is TGTGCCAGCAGTGAGGAAGCGGGGGGGTTCAGCACAGATACGCAGTATTTT.

V and J are TRBV7-6 and TRBJ2-3, with TRBD1 matching over 7 bases. CDR3 size: 16 residues. V lost 1 base to trimming and J lost 0 bases; unmatched junction nucleotides: 4. Germline V gene sequence: CDR1 SGHVS, CDR2 FNYEAQ. CDR3 protein: CASSLGDSVSTDTQYF. CDR3 DNA sequence: TGTGCCAGCAGCTTAGGGGACAGCGTAAGCACAGATACGCAGTATTTT. The complete variable domain, with remaining parts taken from reference TRBV7-6 and TRBJ2-3, reads GAGVSQSPRYKVTKRGQDVALRCDPISGHVSLYWYRQALGQGPEFLTYFNYEAQQDKSGLPNDRFSAERPEGSISTLTIQRTEQRDSAMYRCASSLGDSVSTDTQYFGPGTRLTVL.

The chain has TRBV28 and TRBJ2-5, with a weak D call TRBD2 (5 bases). V gave up 8 bases and J gave up 3 bases, with 13 bases separating them. The germline V gene encodes CDR1 MDHEN and CDR2 SYDVKM. This CDR3 is built from 13 residues. CDR3 in amino acids: CASLEVKKETQYF. In DNA, the CDR3 is TGTGCCAGCTTGGAGGTGAAGAAAGAGACCCAGTACTTC.

The V call is TRBV19, the J call TRBJ2-1; D is possibly TRBD1 (6 bases). Trimming left V 2 bases short and J 5 bases short, with 10 bases between. The CDR3 is made up of 14 amino acids. The germline gives CDR1 LNHDA, CDR2 SQIVND (reference sequence). The CDR3 sequence: CASSIRQAHNEQFF. The CDR3 nucleotides are TGTGCCAGTAGTATAAGACAGGCCCACAATGAGCAGTTCTTC.

This clone was recorded once. V and J are TRBV5-1 and TRBJ1-2, with D perhaps TRBD1 (5 bases). The CDR3 has 13 residues. Deletions cut 4 bases from V and 0 bases from J, with 7 bases between. Looked up from germline, CDR1 is SGHRS and CDR2 is YFSETQ. In DNA form, the CDR3 reads TGCGCCAGCAGCCAAGGGGCTAACTATGGCTACACCTTC. Its translation is CASSQGANYGYTF.

V usage is TRBV6-1 and J usage is TRBJ2-5; D gene unclear. V was pared by 3 bases and J by 1 base, with 9 bases between. The CDR3 consists of 14 residues. Germline assignment: CDR1 MNHNS and CDR2 SASEGT. CDR3: CASSDTTFQETQYF. The CDR3, as DNA: TGTGCCAGCAGTGATACGACTTTCCAAGAGACCCAGTACTTC.

This clone came up a few times. The rearrangement links TRBV19 to TRBJ2-2; no reliable D call. Trimming cost V 7 bases and J 5 bases, with 17 bases left between them. Germline-derived CDR1 and CDR2 are LNHDA and SQIVND (reference sequence). The CDR3 runs to 15 residues. The CDR3 DNA reads as TGTGCCAGTAAGAGAGACACCGTAAAAACCGGGGAGCTGTTTTTT. It translates to CASKRDTVKTGELFF.

This clone was counted a single time. CDR3 DNA: TGTGCCAGCTCGGACCAGGGTGGAGAGACCCAGTACTTC. Translating gives CASSDQGGETQYF. This chain uses TRBV2 with TRBJ2-5, with D perhaps matching TRBD1 (5 bases). V was trimmed by 8 bases and J by 4 bases, leaving 14 bases between them. CDR3 length equals 13 residues. Germline V gene data show CDR1 as SNHLY and CDR2 as FYNNEI.

The V gene is TRBV18, the J gene TRBJ1-2; D not certain. Trimming shortened V by 6 bases and J by 6 bases, and 11 bases separated the two germline ends. The CDR3 covers 12 residues. The germline V gene encodes CDR1 KGHSH and CDR2 LQKENI. In DNA form, the CDR3 reads TGTGCCAGCTCCCTAGGGAGGGATGGCTACACCTTC. It encodes CASSLGRDGYTF.

The rearrangement joins TRBV28 to TRBJ1-5; 11 bases align to TRBD1. The junction had 11 bases not matched to a gene; V was cut back by 4 bases and J by 9 bases. CDR3 size: 16 residues. The germline gives CDR1 MDHEN, CDR2 SYDVKM. The CDR3 protein is CASSSALQGTGGPQHF. The CDR3 DNA is TGTGCCAGCAGTTCTGCCCTACAGGGGACAGGGGGGCCCCAGCATTTT.

The chain carries TRBV7-9 and TRBJ2-7, with 10 bases that match TRBD1. Trimming removed 1 base from V and 2 bases from J; junction bases left unmatched: 8. Germline V gene lookup returns CDR1 SEHNR and CDR2 FQNEAQ (reference sequence). The CDR3 length is 17 residues. CDR3 in amino acids: CASSLEPRQGATYEQYF. CDR3 nucleotides: TGTGCCAGCAGCTTAGAGCCACGACAGGGGGCCACCTACGAGCAGTACTTC.

This clone was detected a few times. The V and J genes are TRBV6-5 and TRBJ2-5; no definite D call. Germline values: CDR1 MNHEY, CDR2 SVGAGI. The V end lost 6 bases, the J end lost 2 bases, and 13 bases lay between the germline ends. The CDR3 has 14 residues. CDR3: CASSSSVSQETQYF. DNA of the CDR3: TGTGCCAGCAGCTCCTCCGTGTCTCAAGAGACCCAGTACTTC.

In this sample, this clone turned up a few times. The chain is built from TRBV28 and TRBJ2-7, with TRBD2 as a possible D gene (5 bases). Germline values: CDR1 MDHEN, CDR2 SYDVKM. Trimming cost V 6 bases and J 4 bases, with 25 bases left between them. The CDR3 is 17 amino acids. The CDR3 region has the DNA TGTGCCAGCAGCTACGTTAGGTCTAGCCAATCCGTATACGAGCAGTACTTC. This gives the protein CASSYVRSSQSVYEQYF.